The rows below give T cell receptor beta chains drawn from one sample of a study of T cells in Graves' hyperthyroidism and ophthalmopathy. One entry per CDR3 protein, called by TCRdb with MiXCR from the multiplex PCR reads. Seen here are around 690,000 distinct CDR3 sequences, 17% observed once, and the top ten hold around 15%. Sequencing input: blood. All receptors come from a man in his fifties or sixties with Graves' hyperthyroidism. Both conserved end residues are part of each CDR3. Fields, in order: clone size, V gene, J gene, D gene, CDR3 protein, CDR3 DNA. A D gene is named only where the DNA matches it firmly. Not all rows give a size; the values are once, few, many and, for expanded clones, a class.

size: -
V: TRBV18
J: TRBJ2-3
D: -
CDR3: CASSPREVWDTQYF
DNA: TGTGCCAGCTCACCCCGGGAAGTATGGGATACGCAGTATTTT

size: few
V: TRBV15
J: TRBJ2-7
D: -
CDR3: CATSSSEAPLSYEQYF
DNA: TGTGCCACCAGCAGCTCTGAGGCCCCTCTCTCCTACGAGCAGTACTTC

size: many
V: TRBV28
J: TRBJ2-6
D: -
CDR3: CASSFRPGAGSGANVLTF
DNA: TGTGCCAGCAGTTTTAGGCCAGGGGCGGGCTCTGGGGCCAACGTCCTGACTTTC

size: -
V: TRBV2
J: TRBJ2-3
D: TRBD2
CDR3: CASSNSGLAEPHFATDTQYF
DNA: TGTGCCAGCAGTAATTCGGGACTAGCGGAGCCACACTTCGCCACAGATACGCAGTATTTT

size: many
V: TRBV13
J: TRBJ2-3
D: -
CDR3: CASSLARADTQYF
DNA: TGTGCCAGCTCACTAGCTCGAGCAGATACGCAGTATTTT

size: -
V: TRBV30
J: TRBJ2-1
D: -
CDR3: CAWSVSREQFF
DNA: TGTGCCTGGAGTGTAAGCCGGGAGCAGTTCTTC

size: -
V: TRBV27
J: TRBJ2-3
D: TRBD2
CDR3: CASSLPSGGSTDTQYF
DNA: TGTGCCAGCAGTTTACCTAGCGGGGGTAGCACAGATACGCAGTATTTT

size: many
V: TRBV10-3
J: TRBJ2-7
D: TRBD2
CDR3: CATQLAEGSYEQYF
DNA: TGTGCCACCCAACTAGCGGAGGGCTCCTACGAGCAGTACTTC

size: many
V: TRBV19
J: TRBJ1-2
D: TRBD1
CDR3: CASSPGDRINYGYTF
DNA: TGTGCCAGTAGTCCAGGGGACAGGATTAACTATGGCTACACCTTC

size: once
V: TRBV27
J: TRBJ1-2
D: -
CDR3: CACSVDGANYGYTF
DNA: TGTGCCTGCAGTGTAGACGGGGCTAACTATGGCTACACCTTC

size: many
V: TRBV4-1
J: TRBJ1-4
D: -
CDR3: CASSQDLRPGEKLFF
DNA: TGCGCCAGCAGCCAAGATTTGAGGCCAGGTGAAAAACTGTTTTTT

size: many
V: TRBV27
J: TRBJ2-7
D: -
CDR3: CASSPIEEQGKHEQYF
DNA: TGTGCCAGCAGTCCGATCGAGGAGCAGGGTAAACACGAGCAGTACTTC

size: -
V: TRBV20-1
J: TRBJ2-2
D: TRBD2
CDR3: CSARGGPSGSANTGELFF
DNA: TGCAGTGCTAGAGGAGGACCCAGCGGGAGTGCTAACACCGGGGAGCTGTTTTTT

size: few
V: TRBV5-1
J: TRBJ2-1
D: TRBD1
CDR3: CASSWTGGGPYNEQFF
DNA: TGCGCCAGCAGCTGGACAGGGGGCGGCCCCTACAATGAGCAGTTCTTC

size: -
V: TRBV28
J: TRBJ1-4
D: -
CDR3: CASSLRDSGEKLFF
DNA: TGTGCCAGCAGCCTACGGGACTCAGGTGAAAAACTGTTTTTT

size: few
V: TRBV20-1
J: TRBJ2-7
D: -
CDR3: CSARDPTGEQYF
DNA: TGCAGTGCTAGAGATCCGACTGGGGAGCAGTACTTC

size: -
V: TRBV20-1
J: TRBJ2-3
D: TRBD1
CDR3: CSADQGADTQYF
DNA: TGCAGTGCCGACCAGGGGGCAGATACGCAGTATTTT

size: many
V: TRBV7-2
J: TRBJ2-5
D: TRBD2
CDR3: CASSRGSRREETQYF
DNA: TGTGCCAGCAGCCGAGGGTCCAGGCGGGAGGAGACCCAGTACTTC

size: few
V: TRBV20-1
J: TRBJ2-7
D: -
CDR3: CSARRRVGYEQYF
DNA: TGCAGTGCTAGGAGGAGGGTTGGTTACGAGCAGTACTTC

size: many
V: TRBV28
J: TRBJ2-5
D: -
CDR3: CASSRMEGAKTQYF
DNA: TGTGCCAGCAGCCGCATGGAAGGGGCGAAGACCCAGTACTTC

size: many
V: TRBV2
J: TRBJ2-1
D: TRBD2
CDR3: CASRFLAGSPFF
DNA: TGTGCCAGCAGGTTCCTAGCGGGATCGCCGTTCTTC

size: many
V: TRBV28
J: TRBJ1-6
D: -
CDR3: CASSSRTLSPLHF
DNA: TGTGCCAGCAGTTCTCGGACACTTTCACCCCTCCACTTT

size: many
V: TRBV7-3
J: TRBJ2-1
D: -
CDR3: CASSLKVGEPYNEQFF
DNA: TGTGCCAGCAGCTTAAAAGTGGGAGAACCCTACAATGAGCAGTTCTTC

size: many
V: TRBV12-3/TRBV12-4
J: TRBJ2-2
D: -
CDR3: CASSFVGNTGELFF
DNA: TGTGCCAGCAGTTTTGTGGGAAACACCGGGGAGCTGTTTTTT

size: many
V: TRBV14
J: TRBJ2-7
D: TRBD2
CDR3: CASRLGLAGDEQYF
DNA: TGTGCCAGTAGATTGGGACTAGCGGGAGACGAGCAGTACTTC

size: few
V: TRBV29-1
J: TRBJ1-1
D: -
CDR3: CSVPRRGSEQNTEAFF
DNA: TGCAGCGTTCCCCGTAGGGGATCAGAACAGAACACTGAAGCTTTCTTT

size: many
V: TRBV2
J: TRBJ2-7
D: -
CDR3: CASSERELRTYEQYF
DNA: TGTGCCAGCAGTGAAAGGGAATTAAGGACCTACGAGCAGTACTTC

size: -
V: TRBV20-1
J: TRBJ2-5
D: TRBD1
CDR3: CSARETGGFETQYF
DNA: TGCAGTGCTAGAGAAACAGGGGGCTTTGAGACCCAGTACTTC

size: many
V: TRBV11-2
J: TRBJ2-1
D: -
CDR3: CASSTIGEQFF
DNA: TGTGCCAGCAGCACGATAGGAGAGCAGTTCTTC

size: many
V: TRBV30
J: TRBJ2-7
D: -
CDR3: CAWSSRYEQYF
DNA: TGTGCCTGGAGCTCCCGTTACGAGCAGTACTTC

size: -
V: TRBV20-1
J: TRBJ2-2
D: -
CDR3: CSARDPTYANTGELFF
DNA: TGCAGTGCTAGAGATCCCACTTACGCGAACACCGGGGAGCTATTTTTT

size: many
V: TRBV6-2/TRBV6-3
J: TRBJ2-5
D: -
CDR3: CASSYFNLRETQYF
DNA: TGTGCCAGCAGTTACTTCAACCTGCGGGAGACCCAGTACTTC

size: many
V: TRBV30
J: TRBJ1-1
D: -
CDR3: CAWRDVGATAEAFF
DNA: TGTGCCTGGAGAGACGTAGGGGCGACCGCTGAAGCTTTCTTT

size: many
V: TRBV10-2
J: TRBJ2-7
D: -
CDR3: CASSEFYTTYEQYF
DNA: TGCGCCAGCAGTGAGTTTTACACCACCTACGAGCAGTACTTC

size: -
V: TRBV20-1
J: TRBJ2-5
D: -
CDR3: CSALAYFQETQYF
DNA: TGCAGTGCTCTAGCGTATTTCCAAGAGACCCAGTACTTC

size: many
V: TRBV20-1
J: TRBJ2-5
D: TRBD1
CDR3: CSAPGTGMIKQETQYF
DNA: TGCAGTGCACCCGGGACAGGGATGATCAAGCAAGAGACCCAGTACTTC

size: many
V: TRBV20-1
J: TRBJ2-4
D: -
CDR3: CSAREGWAAKNIQYF
DNA: TGCAGTGCTAGAGAGGGTTGGGCAGCCAAAAACATTCAGTACTTC

size: many
V: TRBV18
J: TRBJ2-1
D: TRBD2
CDR3: CASSPPTSGRARNEQFF
DNA: TGTGCCAGCTCACCACCAACTAGCGGGAGGGCCAGGAATGAGCAGTTCTTC

size: -
V: TRBV20-1
J: TRBJ1-6
D: -
CDR3: CSARGTGPPVSPLHF
DNA: TGCAGTGCTAGAGGTACAGGGCCTCCGGTCTCACCCCTCCACTTT

size: -
V: TRBV2
J: TRBJ2-3
D: -
CDR3: CASSEVVRETDTQYF
DNA: TGTGCCAGCAGTGAAGTGGTGAGGGAGACAGATACGCAGTATTTT

size: many
V: TRBV28
J: TRBJ1-2
D: -
CDR3: CASNSEGGRKGYTF
DNA: TGTGCCAGCAACTCCGAAGGGGGAAGGAAGGGCTACACCTTC

size: many
V: TRBV5-1
J: TRBJ2-3
D: TRBD2
CDR3: CASSSWGVGGSADTQYF
DNA: TGCGCCAGCAGCTCGTGGGGGGTCGGCGGGAGCGCAGATACGCAGTATTTT

size: -
V: TRBV4-3
J: TRBJ2-2
D: -
CDR3: CASSLPPGPGDGELFF
DNA: TGCGCCAGCAGCCTTCCCCCGGGGCCTGGGGACGGGGAGCTGTTTTTT

size: many
V: TRBV27
J: TRBJ2-7
D: TRBD2
CDR3: CASSPFRGGEQYF
DNA: TGTGCCAGCAGTCCATTTCGGGGGGGCGAGCAGTACTTC

size: -
V: TRBV2
J: TRBJ1-5
D: -
CDR3: CASRATRTGGGNQPQHF
DNA: TGTGCCAGCAGGGCAACTAGAACAGGCGGGGGCAATCAGCCCCAGCATTTT

size: -
V: TRBV9
J: TRBJ2-7
D: TRBD2
CDR3: CASSVAGGPSREQYF
DNA: TGTGCCAGCAGCGTAGCGGGAGGGCCAAGTCGGGAGCAGTACTTC

size: -
V: TRBV7-3
J: TRBJ2-7
D: -
CDR3: CASSLGQSSEQYF
DNA: TGTGCCAGCAGCCTAGGACAGTCTAGCGAGCAGTACTTC

size: -
V: TRBV3-1
J: TRBJ2-3
D: TRBD2
CDR3: CASSPLASGTATDTQYF
DNA: TGTGCCAGCAGCCCACTAGCGAGCGGGACCGCCACAGATACGCAGTATTTT

size: many
V: TRBV5-1
J: TRBJ2-5
D: -
CDR3: CASSLPVRSETQYF
DNA: TGCGCCAGCAGCTTACCCGTCCGGTCAGAGACCCAGTACTTC

size: -
V: TRBV5-1
J: TRBJ1-1
D: TRBD1
CDR3: CASSLGDRAPEAFF
DNA: TGCGCCAGCAGCTTGGGGGACAGGGCCCCTGAAGCTTTCTTT

size: many
V: TRBV27
J: TRBJ2-1
D: TRBD2
CDR3: CASSSGLALYNEQFF
DNA: TGTGCCAGCAGTTCGGGACTAGCCTTATACAATGAGCAGTTCTTC

size: many
V: TRBV5-1
J: TRBJ1-1
D: -
CDR3: CASSLRGFGTEAFF
DNA: TGCGCCAGCAGCTTGCGCGGCTTCGGCACTGAAGCTTTCTTT

size: -
V: TRBV7-9
J: TRBJ2-1
D: -
CDR3: CASSLPTGPRGNAQFF
DNA: TGTGCCAGCAGCTTGCCGACAGGTCCCCGGGGGAATGCGCAGTTCTTC

size: many
V: TRBV10-2
J: TRBJ2-1
D: TRBD2
CDR3: CASSDPGLAGSYNEQFF
DNA: TGCGCCAGCAGTGATCCTGGACTAGCGGGATCGTACAATGAGCAGTTCTTC

size: many
V: TRBV2
J: TRBJ2-7
D: -
CDR3: CASPRQGGKDYEQYF
DNA: TGTGCCAGCCCCCGGCAGGGGGGGAAAGATTACGAGCAGTACTTC

size: few
V: TRBV7-9
J: TRBJ2-2
D: -
CDR3: CASSSDLDNPTGELFF
DNA: TGTGCCAGCAGCTCAGACTTGGACAATCCCACCGGGGAGCTGTTTTTT